Listed below are T cell receptor beta chains from one sample, sequenced in a study of blood T cell repertoires in COVID-19. Some clones are missing from TCRdb's copy, which holds only in-frame ones; the method was immunoSEQ multiplex PCR. The table includes approximately 52,000 clones, approximately 84% detected once. The specimen sequenced was peripheral blood. The receptors were sampled from a man aged 65-85 years with acute or convalescent COVID-19. Both conserved end residues are part of each CDR3. Each record gives: D gene, CDR3 length, V gene, J gene, clone size, CDR3 protein, CDR3 DNA. D genes are given only for firm matches. Clone size is stated in some rows and not others, as once, few, many or a class when expanded.

d_gene: -
len: 13
v_gene: TRBV7-9
j_gene: TRBJ2-7
abundance: -
CDR3aa: CASSLTESYEQYF
CDR3nt: TGTGCCAGCAGCTTAACAGAATCCTACGAGCAGTACTTC

d_gene: -
len: 15
v_gene: TRBV20-1
j_gene: TRBJ2-3
abundance: -
CDR3aa: CSASDQISLTDTQYF
CDR3nt: TGCAGTGCTAGTGATCAGATTTCCCTCACAGATACGCAGTATTTT

d_gene: TRBD2
len: 14
v_gene: TRBV5-1
j_gene: TRBJ2-1
abundance: -
CDR3aa: CASRGTSGNNEQFF
CDR3nt: TGCGCCAGTAGGGGGACTAGCGGAAACAATGAGCAGTTCTTC

d_gene: -
len: 15
v_gene: TRBV25-1
j_gene: TRBJ1-6
abundance: -
CDR3aa: CASSGGSPGNSPLHF
CDR3nt: TGTGCCAGCAGTGGAGGCAGCCCGGGGAATTCACCCCTCCACTTT

d_gene: -
len: 12
v_gene: TRBV2
j_gene: TRBJ1-1
abundance: -
CDR3aa: CASSESEVEAFF
CDR3nt: TGTGCCAGCAGTGAATCGGAGGTTGAAGCTTTCTTT

d_gene: TRBD2
len: 15
v_gene: TRBV28
j_gene: TRBJ2-5
abundance: -
CDR3aa: CASSQLAGAGETQYF
CDR3nt: TGTGCCAGCAGCCAACTAGCGGGGGCCGGAGAGACCCAGTACTTC

d_gene: -
len: 15
v_gene: TRBV6-5
j_gene: TRBJ1-2
abundance: -
CDR3aa: CASSYGAQGRGGYTF
CDR3nt: TGTGCCAGCAGTTACGGGGCCCAGGGGAGAGGTGGCTACACCTTC

d_gene: TRBD1
len: 14
v_gene: TRBV19
j_gene: TRBJ2-3
abundance: -
CDR3aa: CASSPRGLGDTQYF
CDR3nt: TGTGCCAGTAGTCCCAGGGGGCTCGGCGATACGCAGTATTTT

d_gene: -
len: 14
v_gene: TRBV5-6
j_gene: TRBJ2-5
abundance: -
CDR3aa: CASSLDRTGETQYF
CDR3nt: TGTGCCAGCAGCTTGGACAGGACCGGGGAGACCCAGTACTTC

d_gene: -
len: 15
v_gene: TRBV7-8
j_gene: TRBJ1-1
abundance: -
CDR3aa: CASSLVALMNTEAFF
CDR3nt: TGTGCCAGCAGCTTAGTGGCACTAATGAACACTGAAGCTTTCTTT

d_gene: TRBD1
len: 14
v_gene: TRBV18
j_gene: TRBJ1-2
abundance: few
CDR3aa: CASSSGGVGYGYTF
CDR3nt: TGTGCCAGCTCATCAGGGGGCGTCGGCTATGGCTACACCTTC

d_gene: TRBD1
len: 11
v_gene: TRBV12-3/TRBV12-4
j_gene: TRBJ1-1
abundance: -
CDR3aa: CASILRGPAFF
CDR3nt: TGTGCCAGCATCCTAAGGGGGCCAGCTTTCTTT

d_gene: -
len: 14
v_gene: TRBV19
j_gene: TRBJ2-2
abundance: -
CDR3aa: CASSIKTGAGELFF
CDR3nt: TGTGCCAGTAGTATTAAGACAGGCGCGGGGGAGCTGTTTTTT

d_gene: TRBD2
len: 14
v_gene: TRBV7-2
j_gene: TRBJ2-5
abundance: -
CDR3aa: CASSQQRGEGTQYF
CDR3nt: TGTGCCAGCAGCCAGCAGCGGGGAGAGGGGACCCAGTACTTC

d_gene: TRBD1
len: 14
v_gene: TRBV4-2
j_gene: TRBJ2-5
abundance: -
CDR3aa: CASSLRQGQETQYF
CDR3nt: TGTGCCAGCAGCCTCCGACAGGGGCAAGAGACCCAGTACTTC

d_gene: -
len: 14
v_gene: TRBV7-9
j_gene: TRBJ2-5
abundance: -
CDR3aa: CASSHHRVQETQYF
CDR3nt: TGTGCCAGCAGCCACCACAGGGTCCAAGAGACCCAGTACTTC

d_gene: -
len: 15
v_gene: TRBV6-5
j_gene: TRBJ1-1
abundance: -
CDR3aa: CASSSHRVSNTEAFF
CDR3nt: TGTGCCAGCAGTTCGCACAGGGTGTCGAACACTGAAGCTTTCTTT

d_gene: -
len: 11
v_gene: TRBV2
j_gene: TRBJ2-7
abundance: -
CDR3aa: CASRYSGEQYF
CDR3nt: TGTGCCAGCAGATATTCGGGAGAGCAGTACTTC

d_gene: -
len: 17
v_gene: TRBV9
j_gene: TRBJ1-3
abundance: -
CDR3aa: CASSVGERGGSGNTIYF
CDR3nt: TGTGCCAGCAGCGTAGGTGAAAGGGGTGGTTCTGGAAACACCATATATTTT

d_gene: TRBD1
len: 15
v_gene: TRBV2
j_gene: TRBJ2-6
abundance: -
CDR3aa: CASSTGGAGANVLTF
CDR3nt: TGTGCCAGCAGTACAGGGGGCGCTGGGGCCAACGTCCTGACTTTC

d_gene: -
len: 16
v_gene: TRBV3-1/TRBV3-2
j_gene: TRBJ2-3
abundance: -
CDR3aa: CASSPIQGRGTDTQYF
CDR3nt: TGTGCCAGCAGCCCAATTCAGGGGAGAGGCACAGATACGCAGTATTTT

d_gene: TRBD1
len: 19
v_gene: TRBV9
j_gene: TRBJ2-6
abundance: -
CDR3aa: CASSGTGGTYSSGANVLTF
CDR3nt: TGTGCCAGCAGCGGGACAGGGGGCACATATTCCTCTGGGGCCAACGTCCTGACTTTC

d_gene: -
len: 14
v_gene: TRBV27
j_gene: TRBJ1-2
abundance: -
CDR3aa: CASKQNEDLGGYTF
CDR3nt: TGTGCCAGCAAACAAAACGAGGATTTGGGTGGCTACACCTTC

d_gene: TRBD1
len: 15
v_gene: TRBV2
j_gene: TRBJ1-5
abundance: once
CDR3aa: CASRGQAHSNQPQHF
CDR3nt: TGTGCCAGCAGGGGACAGGCCCATAGCAATCAGCCCCAGCATTTT

d_gene: -
len: 17
v_gene: TRBV6-2/TRBV6-3
j_gene: TRBJ2-6
abundance: -
CDR3aa: CASSRGRGYSGANVLTF
CDR3nt: TGTGCCAGCAGTAGGGGCAGGGGCTACTCTGGGGCCAACGTCCTGACTTTC

d_gene: TRBD1
len: 15
v_gene: TRBV19
j_gene: TRBJ1-5
abundance: -
CDR3aa: CASSPDRVSGQPQHF
CDR3nt: TGTGCCAGTAGTCCCGACAGGGTATCGGGTCAGCCCCAGCATTTT

d_gene: -
len: 13
v_gene: TRBV28
j_gene: TRBJ1-2
abundance: -
CDR3aa: CASSRGDNYGYTF
CDR3nt: TGTGCCAGCAGTCGCGGTGATAACTATGGCTACACCTTC

d_gene: -
len: 12
v_gene: TRBV28
j_gene: TRBJ1-1
abundance: -
CDR3aa: CASSSQGVEAFF
CDR3nt: TGTGCCAGCAGTTCACAGGGAGTAGAAGCTTTCTTT

d_gene: -
len: 12
v_gene: TRBV24-1
j_gene: TRBJ2-5
abundance: -
CDR3aa: CATRRSQETQYF
CDR3nt: TGTGCCACCAGGAGGTCACAAGAGACCCAGTACTTC

d_gene: TRBD2
len: 15
v_gene: TRBV6-5
j_gene: TRBJ2-5
abundance: -
CDR3aa: CASSYSGTSSETQYF
CDR3nt: TGTGCCAGCAGTTACTCGGGGACTAGCTCAGAGACCCAGTACTTC

d_gene: TRBD1
len: 14
v_gene: TRBV7-9
j_gene: TRBJ1-5
abundance: once
CDR3aa: CASSQGTVNQPQHF
CDR3nt: TGTGCCAGCAGCCAAGGGACAGTCAATCAGCCCCAGCATTTT

d_gene: TRBD1
len: 15
v_gene: TRBV14
j_gene: TRBJ2-5
abundance: -
CDR3aa: CASSQDTDRAETQYF
CDR3nt: TGTGCCAGCAGCCAAGATACCGACAGGGCTGAGACCCAGTACTTC

d_gene: -
len: 18
v_gene: TRBV29-1
j_gene: TRBJ1-3
abundance: -
CDR3aa: CSVEDPKTLPLSGNTIYF
CDR3nt: TGCAGCGTTGAAGACCCAAAAACTCTACCGCTTTCTGGAAACACCATATATTTT

d_gene: TRBD2
len: 15
v_gene: TRBV3-1/TRBV3-2
j_gene: TRBJ2-5
abundance: few
CDR3aa: CASSQGTSTLETQYF
CDR3nt: TGTGCCAGCAGCCAAGGGACTAGCACGCTAGAGACCCAGTACTTC

d_gene: -
len: 14
v_gene: TRBV29-1
j_gene: TRBJ1-1
abundance: few
CDR3aa: CSVEKAPHPQEAFF
CDR3nt: TGCAGCGTTGAAAAGGCCCCTCACCCACAGGAAGCTTTCTTT

d_gene: -
len: 14
v_gene: TRBV18
j_gene: TRBJ1-2
abundance: -
CDR3aa: CASSPTGTSDGYTF
CDR3nt: TGTGCCAGCTCACCTACCGGGACAAGTGATGGCTACACCTTC

d_gene: -
len: 14
v_gene: TRBV5-1
j_gene: TRBJ1-2
abundance: -
CDR3aa: CASSLELFNYGYTF
CDR3nt: TGCGCCAGCAGCTTGGAACTTTTTAACTATGGCTACACCTTC

d_gene: TRBD1
len: 16
v_gene: TRBV3-1/TRBV3-2
j_gene: TRBJ1-1
abundance: -
CDR3aa: CASSQSAGGENTEAFF
CDR3nt: TGTGCCAGCAGCCAGTCCGCAGGGGGAGAGAACACTGAAGCTTTCTTT

d_gene: TRBD2
len: 15
v_gene: TRBV10-3
j_gene: TRBJ2-3
abundance: -
CDR3aa: CAISESSGAGGTQYF
CDR3nt: TGTGCCATCAGTGAGTCTAGCGGGGCTGGGGGTACGCAGTATTTT

d_gene: TRBD2
len: 17
v_gene: TRBV15
j_gene: TRBJ2-7
abundance: -
CDR3aa: CATSRERGLAGTYEQYF
CDR3nt: TGTGCCACCAGCAGAGAGAGGGGACTAGCGGGGACCTACGAGCAGTACTTC

d_gene: -
len: 15
v_gene: TRBV5-6
j_gene: TRBJ2-2
abundance: -
CDR3aa: CASTMDWANTGELFF
CDR3nt: TGTGCCAGCACCATGGACTGGGCGAACACCGGGGAGCTGTTTTTT

d_gene: TRBD2
len: 18
v_gene: TRBV6-2/TRBV6-3
j_gene: TRBJ2-7
abundance: -
CDR3aa: CASSLFRLAVLGTYEQYF
CDR3nt: TGTGCCAGCAGCCTTTTTCGACTAGCGGTCCTGGGGACCTACGAGCAGTACTTC

d_gene: -
len: 12
v_gene: TRBV12-3/TRBV12-4
j_gene: TRBJ2-5
abundance: -
CDR3aa: CASSFREETQYF
CDR3nt: TGTGCCAGCAGTTTTCGGGAGGAGACCCAGTACTTC

d_gene: -
len: 14
v_gene: TRBV5-1
j_gene: TRBJ2-7
abundance: -
CDR3aa: CANSLGTATYEQYF
CDR3nt: TGCGCCAACAGCTTGGGGACTGCTACCTACGAGCAGTACTTC

d_gene: TRBD2
len: 12
v_gene: TRBV10-2
j_gene: TRBJ2-3
abundance: -
CDR3aa: CASTGGGDTQYF
CDR3nt: TGCGCCAGCACGGGGGGTGGAGATACGCAGTATTTT

d_gene: TRBD1
len: 14
v_gene: TRBV6-5
j_gene: TRBJ2-2
abundance: once
CDR3aa: CASTHRGGTGELFF
CDR3nt: TGTGCCAGTACCCACAGGGGTGGGACCGGGGAGCTGTTTTTT

d_gene: -
len: 13
v_gene: TRBV11-2
j_gene: TRBJ1-3
abundance: -
CDR3aa: CASSPQIGNTIYF
CDR3nt: TGTGCCAGCAGCCCCCAAATTGGAAACACCATATATTTT

d_gene: -
len: 13
v_gene: TRBV19
j_gene: TRBJ2-1
abundance: -
CDR3aa: CASSMTGTQGPLF
CDR3nt: TGTGCCAGTAGTATGACCGGGACACAAGGCCCCCTCTTC

d_gene: -
len: 14
v_gene: TRBV20-1
j_gene: TRBJ1-4
abundance: -
CDR3aa: CSASPLRGNEKLFF
CDR3nt: TGCAGTGCTAGTCCTCTCCGGGGTAATGAAAAACTGTTTTTT

d_gene: -
len: 13
v_gene: TRBV11-2
j_gene: TRBJ1-1
abundance: -
CDR3aa: CASSLGGNTEAFF
CDR3nt: TGTGCCAGCAGCTTAGGAGGGAACACTGAAGCTTTCTTT

d_gene: -
len: 15
v_gene: TRBV29-1
j_gene: TRBJ2-7
abundance: -
CDR3aa: CSVEDPGHGAYEQYF
CDR3nt: TGCAGCGTTGAAGATCCGGGACACGGGGCCTACGAGCAGTACTTC

d_gene: -
len: 14
v_gene: TRBV6-5
j_gene: TRBJ2-3
abundance: -
CDR3aa: CASSSLGGTDTQYF
CDR3nt: TGTGCCAGCAGTTCTCTAGGGGGCACAGATACGCAGTATTTT

d_gene: -
len: 12
v_gene: TRBV28
j_gene: TRBJ1-1
abundance: -
CDR3aa: CASSPGGTEAFF
CDR3nt: TGTGCCAGCAGTCCTGGCGGTACTGAAGCTTTCTTT